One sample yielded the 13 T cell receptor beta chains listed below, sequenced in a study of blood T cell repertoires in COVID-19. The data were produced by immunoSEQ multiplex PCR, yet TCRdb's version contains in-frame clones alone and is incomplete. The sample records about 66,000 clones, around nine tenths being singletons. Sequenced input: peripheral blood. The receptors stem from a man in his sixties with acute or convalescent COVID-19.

The CDR3 bases are TGCGCCAGCAGCCGACATGGACAAGAGACCCAGTACTTC. Its translation is CASSRHGQETQYF. J is TRBJ2-5 and V is TRBV5-1; D remains unclear. This CDR3 contains 13 residues. V lost 4 bases and J 2 bases, leaving 9 bases between the germline ends. Germline-derived CDR1 and CDR2 are SGHRS and YFSETQ.

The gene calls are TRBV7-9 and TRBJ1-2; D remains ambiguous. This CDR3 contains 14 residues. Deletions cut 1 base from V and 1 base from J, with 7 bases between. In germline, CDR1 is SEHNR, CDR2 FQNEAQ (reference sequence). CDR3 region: CASSLVNGNYGYTF. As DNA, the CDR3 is TGTGCCAGCAGCTTAGTCAACGGTAACTATGGCTACACCTTC.

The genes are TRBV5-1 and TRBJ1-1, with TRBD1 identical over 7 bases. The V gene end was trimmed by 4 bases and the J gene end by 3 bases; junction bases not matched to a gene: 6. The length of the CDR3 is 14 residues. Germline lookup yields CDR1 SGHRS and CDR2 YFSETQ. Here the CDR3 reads CASSGQDEDTEAFF. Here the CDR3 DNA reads TGCGCCAGCAGCGGACAGGATGAAGACACTGAAGCTTTCTTT.

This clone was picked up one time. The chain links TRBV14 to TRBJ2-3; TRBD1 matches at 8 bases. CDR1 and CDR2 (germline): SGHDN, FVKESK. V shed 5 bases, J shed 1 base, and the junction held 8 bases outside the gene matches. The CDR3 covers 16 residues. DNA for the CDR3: TGTGCCAGCAGCGCCAGGGGGCCCCTTGGCACAGATACGCAGTATTTT. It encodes CASSARGPLGTDTQYF.

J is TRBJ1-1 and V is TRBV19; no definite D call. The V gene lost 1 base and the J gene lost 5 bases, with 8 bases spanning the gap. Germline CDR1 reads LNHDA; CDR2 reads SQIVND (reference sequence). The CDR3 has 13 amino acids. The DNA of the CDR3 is TGTGCCAGTAGTATAGCGATCAGGACTGAAGCTTTCTTT. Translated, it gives CASSIAIRTEAFF.

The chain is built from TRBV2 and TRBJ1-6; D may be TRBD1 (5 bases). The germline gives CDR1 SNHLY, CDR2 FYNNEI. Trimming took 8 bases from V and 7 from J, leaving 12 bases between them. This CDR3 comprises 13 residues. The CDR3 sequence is CASAGGPNSPLHF. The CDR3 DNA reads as TGTGCCAGCGCCGGGGGTCCAAATTCACCCCTCCACTTT. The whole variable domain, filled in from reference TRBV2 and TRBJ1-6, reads EPEVTQTPSHQVTQMGQEVILRCVPISNHLYFYWYRQILGQKVEFLVSFYNNEISEKSEIFDDQFSVERPDGSNFTLKIRSTKLEDSAMYFCASAGGPNSPLHFGNGTRLTVT.

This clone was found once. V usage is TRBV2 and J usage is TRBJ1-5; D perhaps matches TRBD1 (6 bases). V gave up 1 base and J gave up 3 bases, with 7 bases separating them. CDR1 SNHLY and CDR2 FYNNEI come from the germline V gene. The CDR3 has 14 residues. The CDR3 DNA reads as TGTGCCAGCAGTGAAGGGACAGTCAATCAGCCCCAGCATTTT. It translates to CASSEGTVNQPQHF.

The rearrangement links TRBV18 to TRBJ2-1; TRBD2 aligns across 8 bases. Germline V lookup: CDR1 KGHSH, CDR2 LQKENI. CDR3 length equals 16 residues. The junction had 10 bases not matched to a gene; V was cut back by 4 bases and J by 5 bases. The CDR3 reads CASSRVPAGDNNEQFF. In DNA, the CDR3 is TGTGCCAGCTCACGGGTCCCAGCGGGGGATAACAATGAGCAGTTCTTC.

CDR3 sequence: CASSGGTYNEQFF. The CDR3 bases are TGTGCCAGCTCAGGGGGTACCTACAATGAGCAGTTCTTC. The chain links TRBV11-3 to TRBJ2-1, with 7 positions matching TRBD1. CDR1 is SGHNT, CDR2 YENEEA, per germline. Losses at the gene ends were 8 bases for V and 2 bases for J; bases not matched to a gene: 3. CDR3 length: 13 amino acids. The entire variable domain, with the rest obtained from reference TRBV11-3 and TRBJ2-1, is as follows: EAGVVQSPRYKIIEKKQPVAFWCNPISGHNTLYWYLQNLGQGPELLIRYENEEAVDDSQLPKDRFSAERLKGVDSTLKIQPAELGDSAVYLCASSGGTYNEQFFGPGTRLTVL.

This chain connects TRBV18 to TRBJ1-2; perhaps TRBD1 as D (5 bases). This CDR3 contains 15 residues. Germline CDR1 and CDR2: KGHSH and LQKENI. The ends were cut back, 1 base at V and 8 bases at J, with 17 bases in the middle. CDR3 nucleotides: TGTGCCAGCTCACCACAGGGGCAGCCCCTGTGGGGCTACACCTTC. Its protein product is CASSPQGQPLWGYTF.

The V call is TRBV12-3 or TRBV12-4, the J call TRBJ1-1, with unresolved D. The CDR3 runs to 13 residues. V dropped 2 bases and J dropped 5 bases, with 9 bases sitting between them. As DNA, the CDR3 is TGTGCCAGCAGTTTAAAGATGAGGACTGAAGCTTTCTTT. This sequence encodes CASSLKMRTEAFF.

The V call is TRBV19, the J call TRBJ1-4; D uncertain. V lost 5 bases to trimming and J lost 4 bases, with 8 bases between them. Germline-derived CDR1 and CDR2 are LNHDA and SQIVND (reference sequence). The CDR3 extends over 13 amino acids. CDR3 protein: CASSRRDNEKLFF. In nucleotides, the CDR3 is TGTGCCAGTAGTCGGCGGGATAATGAAAAACTGTTTTTT.

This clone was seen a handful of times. The CDR3 spells CASSLLTISGNTIYF. CDR3 in DNA: TGTGCCAGCAGCTTGCTAACGATCTCTGGAAACACCATATATTTT. V usage is TRBV5-8 and J usage is TRBJ1-3, with D unclear. The CDR3 has 15 residues. Germline lookup yields CDR1 SGHTS and CDR2 YDEGEE. Trimming took 1 base from V and 0 from J, leaving 8 bases between them.